Sequencing of this T cell receptor beta chain was carried out in a study of T cell responses to AZD1222 COVID-19 vaccine. Study-level results: Only after the peak T cell response were repertoires sampled.

The CDR3 runs to 13 residues. Germline V CDR1 and CDR2: LNHDA, SQIVND (reference sequence). V lost 3 bases and J lost 6, with 12 bases in between. A remark on this clone: Antigen: not known.

Pooling of second doses given at about 4 or about 12 weeks was done. Data came from immunoSEQ multiplex PCR; TCRdb stores just in-frame clones and leaves some out. The sample has about 94,000 clones, around 85% seen once. The origin of this receptor is an adult who received the AZD1222 COVID-19 vaccine. The V call is TRBV19, the J call TRBJ2-7; D is perhaps TRBD1 or TRBD2 (5 bases each). The sequencing here drew on peripheral blood, taken 28 days after the second AZD1222 dose. The CDR3 reads CASSILAGSEQYF. CDR3 bases: TGTGCCAGTAGTATCCTTGCAGGGAGCGAGCAGTACTTC.